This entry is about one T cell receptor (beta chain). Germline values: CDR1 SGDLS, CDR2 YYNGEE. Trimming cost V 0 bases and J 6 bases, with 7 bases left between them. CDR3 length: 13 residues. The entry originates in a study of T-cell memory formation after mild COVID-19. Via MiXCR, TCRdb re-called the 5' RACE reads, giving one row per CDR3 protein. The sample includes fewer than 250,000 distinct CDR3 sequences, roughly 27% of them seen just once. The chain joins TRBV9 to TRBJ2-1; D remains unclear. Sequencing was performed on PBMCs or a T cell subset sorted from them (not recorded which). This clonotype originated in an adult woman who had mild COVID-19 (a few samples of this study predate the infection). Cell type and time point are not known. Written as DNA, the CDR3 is TGTGCCAGCAGCGTAGACACTATCAATGAGCAGTTCTTC. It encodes CASSVDTINEQFF. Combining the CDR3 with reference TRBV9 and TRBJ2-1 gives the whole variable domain DSGVTQTPKHLITATGQRVTLRCSPRSGDLSVYWYQQSLDQGLQFLIQYYNGEERAKGNILERFSAQQFPDLHSELNLSSLELGDSALYFCASSVDTINEQFFGPGTRLTVL.